This TCR beta chain was retrieved from a study of graft-versus-host responses after intestinal transplantation. Study in general: Isolated intestinal, liver-intestinal, or multivisceral transplants had been given to the recipients. Every one of the recipients received anti-thymocyte globulin induction and afterwards took tacrolimus and steroids for around 3 years.

In regard to this clone: Its target is unknown.

Trimming left V 6 bases short and J 5 bases short, with 14 bases between. CDR1 and CDR2 (germline): MDHEN, SYDVKM. The CDR3 sequence is 13 residues long. Study results and limitations: Peak circulating GvH clone levels were associated with early post-transplant HvG declines. The presence of high graft-versus-host to host-versus-graft clonal ratios in allografts characterized patients with graft-donor T cell macrochimerism.

The data were produced by immunoSEQ multiplex PCR, yet TCRdb's version contains in-frame clones alone and is incomplete. This sample has 90,000 to 120,000 clones, with roughly 90% found just once. The chain uses TRBV28 and TRBJ2-7, with D perhaps TRBD1 (6 bases). Here the sequenced sample was unstimulated CD4+ T cells sorted from spleen or lymph node cells, taken before intestinal transplant. The source is a human donor who received an intestinal transplant. The CDR3 protein is CASSRPHRDEQYF. CDR3 nucleotide sequence: TGTGCCAGCAGCCGACCCCACAGGGACGAGCAGTACTTC.